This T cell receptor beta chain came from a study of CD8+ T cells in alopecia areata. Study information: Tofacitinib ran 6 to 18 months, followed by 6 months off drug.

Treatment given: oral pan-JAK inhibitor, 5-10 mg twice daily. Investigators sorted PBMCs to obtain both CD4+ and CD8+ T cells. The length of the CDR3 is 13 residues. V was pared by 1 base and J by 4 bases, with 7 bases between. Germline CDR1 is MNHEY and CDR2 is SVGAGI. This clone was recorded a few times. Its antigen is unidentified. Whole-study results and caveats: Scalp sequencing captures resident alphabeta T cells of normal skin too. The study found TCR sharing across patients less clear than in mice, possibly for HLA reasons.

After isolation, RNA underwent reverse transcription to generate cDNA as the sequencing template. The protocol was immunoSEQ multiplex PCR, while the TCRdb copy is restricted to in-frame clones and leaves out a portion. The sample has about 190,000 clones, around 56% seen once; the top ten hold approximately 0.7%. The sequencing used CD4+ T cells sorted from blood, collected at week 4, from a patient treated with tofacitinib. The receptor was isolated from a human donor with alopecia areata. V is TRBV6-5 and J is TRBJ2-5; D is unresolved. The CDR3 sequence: CASSYLLGETQYF. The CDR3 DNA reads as TGTGCCAGCAGTTACTTACTCGGAGAGACCCAGTACTTC.